Given below is one TCR beta chain in context. The antigen remains unidentified. TRB cDNA libraries were made by UMI-labeled 5' RACE. TCRdb processed the 5' RACE reads again and assigns one entry to each CDR3 protein, with no DNA. Recorded for this sample: 130,000 or so distinct CDR3 sequences. This sample was included in a study of CXCR3-negative and CXCR3-positive naive CD8 T cells. General observations from the study: Within a donor, both naive subsets shared TRBV-TRBJ usage, unlike memory cells. Greater hydrophobicity was found in TRB CDR3s of CXCR3-positive naive cells than of CXCR3-negative naive cells. Memory CD8+ cells showed much lower diversity, while both naive subsets were comparably high.

In triplicate, each CD8+ T cell subset was sorted at 300,000 cells per replicate. The naive CD8+ gate required CD45RO-CCR7+CD27+CD95- phenotype. Germline V CDR1 and CDR2: SGHTA, FQGNSA. The CDR3 is 12 amino acids. The sequenced material came from naive CXCR3+ CD8+ T cells from blood. Stated subset: CD45RO-CCR7+CD27+CD95- naive CD8+ T cells expressing CXCR3 (TNR3+). The chain joins TRBV7-2 to TRBJ2-1; the TRBD1 assignment by TCRdb is unverifiable without DNA. This receptor was identified in a human donor in good health. Some clones in this sample may be carry-over from other donors' samples. The CDR3 reads CASSFGGAEQFF. The variable domain in full, completed from reference TRBV7-2 and TRBJ2-1, reads GAGVSQSPSNKVTEKGKDVELRCDPISGHTALYWYRQSLGQGLEFLIYFQGNSAPDKSGLPSDRFSAERTGGSVSTLTIQRTQQEDSAVYLCASSFGGAEQFFGPGTRLTVL.